This T cell receptor (beta chain) was observed in a study of read filtering for tumor transcriptome and immune sequencing. Study as a whole: By R-ISS, stages I, II and III held approximately 8, 16 and 7 patients.

From roughly 400 ng of RNA, a library with molecular barcoded alpha/delta and beta/gamma adaptors was made. MiXCR, run by TCRdb on the reads, gives a single entry per CDR3 protein. The sample yields almost 40,000 distinct CDR3 sequences, around 15% seen once. By share, this clonotype counts as medium-sized. Its antigen is undetermined. General study results and limits: About 82% of IR-seq clonotypes had a single read, yet these held approximately 3.7% of reads. Sorted CD138-negative bone marrow cells were not purified T cells. RNA-seq captured clonotypes less deeply and reliably than IR-seq.

The TCR comes from a donor aged 40 or older with multiple myeloma. The specimen sequenced was a population of CD138-negative cells sorted from bone marrow.

In nucleotides, the CDR3 is TGTGCCAGCAGCTTAACCCCGGGAGATCAGTTCTTC. Translation gives CASSLTPGDQFF. This rearrangement joins TRBV13 to TRBJ2-1; D is possibly TRBD2 (6 bases). The V end was cut by 2 bases, the J end by 13 bases, with 12 bases between. The CDR3 loop spans 12 amino acids. Germline-derived CDR1 and CDR2 are PRHDT and FYEKMQ (reference sequence).